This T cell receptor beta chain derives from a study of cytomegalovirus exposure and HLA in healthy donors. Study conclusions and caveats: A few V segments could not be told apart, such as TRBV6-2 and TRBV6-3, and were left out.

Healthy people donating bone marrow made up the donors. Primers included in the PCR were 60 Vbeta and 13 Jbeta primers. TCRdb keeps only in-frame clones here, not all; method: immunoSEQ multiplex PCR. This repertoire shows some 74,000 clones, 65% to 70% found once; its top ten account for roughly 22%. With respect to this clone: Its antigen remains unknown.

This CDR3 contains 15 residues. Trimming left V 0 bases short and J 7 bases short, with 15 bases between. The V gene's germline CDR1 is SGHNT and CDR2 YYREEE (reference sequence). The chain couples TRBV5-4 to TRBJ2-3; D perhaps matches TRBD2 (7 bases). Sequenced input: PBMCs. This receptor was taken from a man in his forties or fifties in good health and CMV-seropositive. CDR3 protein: CASSLGGGAGNTQYF. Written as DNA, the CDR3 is TGTGCCAGCAGCTTGGGAGGGGGGGCCGGAAATACGCAGTATTTT.